The following is a T cell receptor (beta chain) sequence with its context. The antigen is unknown. Trimming pared 4 bases from V and 4 bases from J, leaving 4 bases between. Germline V CDR1 and CDR2: SNHLY, FYNNEI. The CDR3 has 11 residues. The assay was immunoSEQ multiplex PCR, and TCRdb's table has in-frame clones only and misses some. The profile shows approximately 270,000 clones, nearly 90% of them singletons. The data are from a study of cytomegalovirus exposure and HLA in healthy donors. The study's findings and limits: The authors enumerated over 150 TCR beta chains as linked to cytomegalovirus. Reports indicated that the classifier achieved high specificity and sensitivity in diagnosing cytomegalovirus status. In vitro, a few CMV-associated chains proved specific for CMV antigens.

The sample consisted of PBMCs. This sequence originates from a woman between 18 and 29 years old in good health and CMV-seronegative. The rearrangement joins TRBV2 to TRBJ1-2; D remains ambiguous. The CDR3 spells CASSGAYGYTF. The CDR3 DNA reads TGTGCCAGCAGTGGGGCCTATGGCTACACCTTC.